A single sample gave rise to the 13 T cell receptor beta chains below, sequenced in a study of blood T cell repertoires in COVID-19 (TCRdb year 2020). Library preparation employed the immunoSEQ multiplex PCR assay. The source is immuneACCESS, and TCRdb retained only in-frame sequences with V and J called. Part of the clones is not carried over; for the studies checked, unresolved V genes explain less than half of this, and the remainder is unexplained. For this sample the table gives about 150,000 clones, of which around 86% were detected only once. The biggest ten clones account for 2% to 2.5% of the sample. The sequencing sample was made of peripheral blood. Source of these receptors: a man in his forties or fifties with active COVID-19.

The J gene is TRBJ2-2, the V gene TRBV6-2 or TRBV6-3, with D perhaps TRBD1 (6 bases). This CDR3 is built from 16 residues. The germline V gene encodes CDR1 MNHEY and CDR2 SVGEGT. The V gene lost 6 bases and the J gene lost 0 bases, with 14 bases spanning the gap. The CDR3 is CASSPLGGPNTGELFF. As DNA, the CDR3 is TGTGCCAGCAGCCCACTTGGGGGCCCGAACACCGGGGAGCTGTTTTTT.

The V call is TRBV7-2, the J call TRBJ2-2; a possible D gene is TRBD1 (5 bases). This CDR3 is built from 14 residues. Germline CDR1 reads SGHTA; CDR2 reads FQGNSA. The V end lost 1 base, the J end lost 8 bases, and 11 bases lay between the germline ends. CDR3 nucleotide sequence: TGTGCCAGCAGCTTAGAAATCAGGGCAGGGGAGCTGTTTTTT. Translating gives CASSLEIRAGELFF. Using reference TRBV7-2 and TRBJ2-2 for the parts outside the CDR3, the full variable domain is GAGVSQSPSNKVTEKGKDVELRCDPISGHTALYWYRQSLGQGLEFLIYFQGNSAPDKSGLPSDRFSAERTGGSVSTLTIQRTQQEDSAVYLCASSLEIRAGELFFGEGSRLTVL.

The chain employs TRBV6-5 and TRBJ1-3; maybe TRBD1 (6 bases). V shed 6 bases and J shed 8 bases, with 14 bases lying between them. The CDR3 loop spans 13 amino acids. CDR1 MNHEY and CDR2 SVGAGI come from the germline V gene. The DNA for the CDR3 is TGTGCCAGCAGGCGGACAGCCTCTGACACCATATATTTT. Amino acids: CASRRTASDTIYF.

The gene calls are TRBV6-5 and TRBJ2-1, with 11 bases fitting TRBD2. Germline lookup yields CDR1 MNHEY and CDR2 SVGAGI. The CDR3 contains 14 residues. J was trimmed by 8 bases and V by 6 bases; bases with no gene match: 6. The CDR3, as DNA: TGTGCCAGCAGAATCGGGACTAGCGGACATGAGCAGTTCTTC. Residues: CASRIGTSGHEQFF.

This chain connects TRBV24-1 to TRBJ2-1, with 10 positions matching TRBD2. The CDR3 totals 21 residues. CDR1 and CDR2 from the germline V gene are KGHDR and SFDVKD. V gave up 1 base and J gave up 4 bases; unmatched junction bases: 18. As DNA, the CDR3 is TGTGCCACCAGTGATTTCCCCCAGGAGCGGGGGGGCCCGTCTCTTTACAATGAGCAGTTCTTC. This sequence encodes CATSDFPQERGGPSLYNEQFF.

This chain connects TRBV5-8 to TRBJ2-3, with 8 bases fitting TRBD2. V was pared by 5 bases and J by 4 bases, with 12 bases of the junction left unmatched. The CDR3 spans 16 residues. CDR1 and CDR2 (germline): SGHTS, YDEGEE. In nucleotides, the CDR3 is TGTGCCAGCAGGTCAGGACTAGCCTGGGGGCCAGATACGCAGTATTTT. Amino acid sequence: CASRSGLAWGPDTQYF.

The rearrangement joins TRBV4-1 to TRBJ1-3, with TRBD1 as a possible D gene (6 bases). V was trimmed by 6 bases and J by 2 bases, leaving 14 bases between them. Germline V CDR1 and CDR2: MGHRA, YSYEKL. The CDR3 extends over 15 amino acids. CDR3 sequence reads: CASRPDRNPGNTIYF. The DNA for the CDR3 is TGCGCCAGCAGGCCCGACAGGAACCCTGGAAACACCATATATTTT.

V and J are TRBV15 and TRBJ2-2; D not certain. Looked up from germline, CDR1 is LNHNV and CDR2 is YYDKDF (reference sequence). This CDR3 region has 13 residues. Trimming removed 3 bases from V and 8 bases from J, with 10 bases in between. CDR3 in DNA: TGTGCCACCAGCAGCGCCAAGACTGGGGAGCTGTTTTTT. This gives the protein CATSSAKTGELFF. Drawing the rest from reference TRBV15 and TRBJ2-2, the complete variable domain is DAMVIQNPRYQVTQFGKPVTLSCSQTLNHNVMYWYQQKSSQAPKLLFHYYDKDFNNEADTPDNFQSRRPNTSFCFLDIRSPGLGDTAMYLCATSSAKTGELFFGEGSRLTVL.

This clone was counted a few times. The chain is built from TRBV4-2 and TRBJ2-7, with 10 bases that match TRBD1. V was clipped by 4 bases and J by 2 bases; unmatched bases: 5. CDR1 is LGHNA and CDR2 is YNFKEQ in the germline V gene. CDR3 length equals 15 residues. The CDR3 bases are TGTGCCAGCAGCCCAGGGACAGGGGAGCCCTACGAGCAGTACTTC. Translation: CASSPGTGEPYEQYF.

V usage is TRBV5-6 and J usage is TRBJ2-7; D gene uncertain. Deletions cut 2 bases from V and 2 bases from J, with 14 bases between. This CDR3 contains 15 residues. The V gene's germline CDR1 is SGHDT and CDR2 YYEEEE. CDR3 sequence reads: CASSLGVLPTYEQYF. The CDR3 nucleotides are TGTGCCAGCAGCTTAGGAGTTTTACCCACCTACGAGCAGTACTTC.

The chain couples TRBV30 to TRBJ1-1; the D is unclear. Deletions cut 0 bases from V and 4 bases from J, with 9 bases between. Germline loops: CDR1 GTSNPN, CDR2 SVGIG (reference sequence). The CDR3 extends over 13 amino acids. The CDR3 here is CAWSVRQITEAFF. The DNA of the CDR3 is TGTGCCTGGAGTGTACGTCAGATCACTGAAGCTTTCTTT.

The rearrangement links TRBV5-1 to TRBJ2-3, with D tentatively TRBD2 (7 bases). This CDR3 has 16 amino acids. V was clipped by 3 bases and J by 3 bases, with 17 bases between them. The germline V gene encodes CDR1 SGHRS and CDR2 YFSETQ. CDR3 loop: CASSSTAGALTDTQYF. Here the CDR3 DNA reads TGCGCCAGCAGCTCCACCGCGGGGGCCCTTACAGATACGCAGTATTTT.

The chain is built from TRBV7-8 and TRBJ1-2; no reliable D call. CDR1 is SGHVS and CDR2 is FQNEAQ in the germline V gene. V lost 1 base, J lost 3 bases, and 9 bases lay in between. This CDR3 comprises 14 residues. The CDR3 region has the DNA TGTGCCAGCAGCTTAGGTGGCACCGACTATGGCTACACCTTC. Its translation: CASSLGGTDYGYTF. The variable domain in full, completed from reference TRBV7-8 and TRBJ1-2, reads GAGVSQSPRYKVAKRGQDVALRCDPISGHVSLFWYQQALGQGPEFLTYFQNEAQLDKSGLPSDRFFAERPEGSVSTLKIQRTQQEDSAVYLCASSLGGTDYGYTFGSGTRLTVV.